The 20 T cell receptor beta chains given below trace back to one sample, sequenced in a study of shared clonotypes between healthy human individuals. Assay: immunoSEQ multiplex PCR; the TCRdb copy retains only in-frame clones and omits some. The table lists roughly 2 million clones, approximately 94% of them singletons. The specimen was naive CD4+ T cells sorted from blood. Subset: CD45RA+ positively selected. The origin of the receptors is a man aged 18 to 30 in good health.

The rearrangement joins TRBV7-2 to TRBJ2-2, with TRBD2 as a possible D gene (5 bases). V was pared by 2 bases and J by 0 bases, with 10 bases between. The CDR3 has 16 amino acids. Germline V gene lookup returns CDR1 SGHTA and CDR2 FQGNSA. CDR3 amino acids: CASSLNRLPNTGELFF. CDR3 nucleotides: TGTGCCAGCAGCTTAAACCGACTACCGAACACCGGGGAGCTGTTTTTT.

The count of this clone is one. The V and J genes are TRBV7-6 and TRBJ2-7; D gene uncertain. Trimming took off 8 bases at V and 2 bases at J, with 13 bases between the two ends. The CDR3 totals 13 residues. Germline CDR1 SGHVS, CDR2 FNYEAQ. The CDR3, as DNA: TGTGCCAGCTCGTCCTTTGAGGCCTACGAGCAGTACTTC. Amino acid sequence: CASSSFEAYEQYF.

The sample holds one count of this clone. The chain combines TRBV29-1 with TRBJ1-1; 9 nucleotides agree with TRBD1. The CDR3 loop spans 15 amino acids. Germline V lookup: CDR1 SQVTM, CDR2 ANQGSEA. The V and J ends lost 6 bases and 1 base, in that order; junction bases with no gene match: 9. CDR3 residues: CSVVRDRVSNTEAFF. The CDR3 DNA follows: TGCAGCGTCGTCCGGGACAGGGTCTCGAACACTGAAGCTTTCTTT.

The V and J genes are TRBV5-4 and TRBJ1-1; no definite D call. CDR1 is SGHNT and CDR2 is YYREEE in the germline V gene (reference sequence). V was cut by 3 bases and J by 1 base, with 13 bases left in between. The CDR3 is 15 amino acids. Written as DNA, the CDR3 is TGTGCCAGCAGCTCCACCGGGGAGGGGAACACTGAAGCTTTCTTT. The encoded protein is CASSSTGEGNTEAFF.

The chain joins TRBV5-6 to TRBJ2-1; D gene uncertain. Trimming left V 2 bases short and J 6 bases short, with 21 bases between. The CDR3 covers 17 residues. The germline V gene encodes CDR1 SGHDT and CDR2 YYEEEE. The chain's CDR3 is CASSLLGLLAKGNEQFF. The CDR3 DNA sequence: TGTGCCAGCAGCTTATTAGGATTATTAGCCAAGGGCAATGAGCAGTTCTTC.

The chain combines TRBV30 with TRBJ2-1; unclear D gene. CDR1 and CDR2 (germline): GTSNPN, SVGIG (reference sequence). Trimming removed 0 bases at V and 10 bases at J, with 10 bases between. CDR3 length: 12 amino acids. CDR3 in amino acids: CAWSVETSEQFF. CDR3 coding DNA: TGTGCCTGGAGTGTTGAGACAAGCGAGCAGTTCTTC.

The V call is TRBV15, the J call TRBJ1-1; D is unclear. This CDR3 is built from 13 residues. Trimming removed 9 bases at V and 0 bases at J, with 11 bases between. Germline CDR1 LNHNV, CDR2 YYDKDF (reference sequence). This CDR3 is CATGGRMNTEAFF. For the CDR3, the DNA is TGTGCCACAGGAGGAAGGATGAACACTGAAGCTTTCTTT.

This clone was seen a single time. This chain uses TRBV27 with TRBJ2-2; 9 nucleotides agree with TRBD2. The CDR3 length is 15 residues. Looked up from germline, CDR1 is MNHEY and CDR2 is SMNVEV (reference sequence). Trimming took 2 bases from V and 7 from J; bases not matched to a gene: 5. CDR3 loop: CASSLASGIIGELFF. The CDR3, as DNA: TGTGCCAGCAGTTTAGCTAGCGGGATTATCGGGGAGCTGTTTTTT.

This chain uses TRBV28 with TRBJ1-6; D uncertain. This CDR3 region has 17 residues. CDR1 and CDR2 (germline): MDHEN, SYDVKM. V was shortened by 2 bases and J by 7 bases, with 18 bases between the two germline ends. In nucleotides, the CDR3 is TGTGCCAGCAGTTTACCCCCTGCTGGGGTTGAGAATTCACCCCTCCACTTT. Translation: CASSLPPAGVENSPLHF.

In this sample, this clone turned up once. The J gene is TRBJ1-2, the V gene TRBV30; D gene unclear. Looked up from germline, CDR1 is GTSNPN and CDR2 is SVGIG (reference sequence). The CDR3 is 10 amino acids. V gave up 7 bases and J gave up 4 bases, with 7 bases separating them. The chain's CDR3 is CASGIYGYTF. CDR3 in DNA: TGTGCCTCCGGGATCTATGGCTACACCTTC.

V and J are TRBV5-1 and TRBJ2-1; 7 bases are shared with TRBD2. Germline trimming cut 4 bases from V and 7 bases from J; bases unmatched to any gene: 11. Germline V CDR1 and CDR2: SGHRS, YFSETQ. This CDR3 comprises 15 residues. The CDR3 sequence is CASSPGGTTLNEQFF. As DNA, the CDR3 is TGCGCCAGCAGCCCCGGGGGGACTACTCTTAATGAGCAGTTCTTC.

CDR3 sequence (DNA): TGTGCCAGCAGCTTATCAGAGGGAAGGGGTAGCACAGATACGCAGTATTTT. Encoded protein: CASSLSEGRGSTDTQYF. J is TRBJ2-3 and V is TRBV7-2; D may be TRBD1 or TRBD2 (5 bases each). CDR3 length equals 17 residues. Trimming took 2 bases from V and 0 from J, leaving 15 bases between them. From germline, CDR1 is SGHTA and CDR2 FQGNSA.

The chain links TRBV9 to TRBJ1-1; 8 bases line up with TRBD1. Germline lookup yields CDR1 SGDLS and CDR2 YYNGEE. The CDR3 sequence is 15 residues long. The ends lost 3 bases at V and 0 bases at J; junction bases unmatched: 4. Here the CDR3 DNA reads TGTGCCAGCAGCGACAGGGGGACCATGAACACTGAAGCTTTCTTT. Translating it yields CASSDRGTMNTEAFF.

The chain combines TRBV10-3 with TRBJ1-2; TRBD1 matches 8 bases. CDR3 length equals 13 residues. Unmatched junction bases numbered 11, after V lost 10 bases and J lost 7 bases. CDR1 is ENHRY and CDR2 is SYGVKD in the germline V gene. The CDR3 DNA follows: TGTGCCACACTAATGGACAGGGCCGGTGGCTACACCTTC. Amino acids: CATLMDRAGGYTF.

V is TRBV18 and J is TRBJ1-4; possibly TRBD1 for D (5 bases). Between the trimmed V and J ends, which lost 2 bases and 0 bases, there was a span of 10 bases. The CDR3 covers 16 residues. CDR1 and CDR2 (germline): KGHSH, LQKENI. CDR3 protein: CASSPDSFSTNEKLFF. The CDR3 bases are TGTGCCAGCTCACCAGACAGTTTCTCAACTAATGAAAAACTGTTTTTT. The full variable domain, completed using reference TRBV18 and TRBJ1-4, is NAGVMQNPRHLVRRRGQEARLRCSPMKGHSHVYWYRQLPEEGLKFMVYLQKENIIDESGMPKERFSAEFPKEGPSILRIQQVVRGDSAAYFCASSPDSFSTNEKLFFGSGTQLSVL.

The chain uses TRBV6-1 and TRBJ1-1; 9 nucleotides line up with TRBD1. This CDR3 has 11 residues. The V segment lost 5 bases and the J segment 14 bases; nucleotides outside the gene matches: 6. The germline CDR1 and CDR2 sequences are MNHNS and SASEGT. The CDR3 region has the DNA TGTGCCAGCAGTTTTCGGACAGGGGCATTCTTT. This gives the protein CASSFRTGAFF.

This clone occurred once. This CDR3 is CAWSGNRVTGELFF. The CDR3 DNA reads as TGTGCCTGGAGTGGGAACAGGGTTACCGGGGAGCTGTTTTTT. The gene calls are TRBV30 and TRBJ2-2, with D possibly being TRBD1 (6 bases). Trimming took off 1 base at V and 5 bases at J, with 11 bases between the two ends. The CDR3 loop spans 14 amino acids. Germline lookup yields CDR1 GTSNPN and CDR2 SVGIG (reference sequence).

The chain uses TRBV9 and TRBJ2-3, with D perhaps TRBD1 (5 bases). This CDR3 is 15 amino acids long. Germline V CDR1 and CDR2: SGDLS, YYNGEE. With 3 bases removed from V and 3 bases from J, the gap between germline ends came to 14 bases. DNA of the CDR3: TGTGCCAGCAGCGGGGAATCAGGGCATACAGATACGCAGTATTTT. Translation gives CASSGESGHTDTQYF.

Points on this clone: Germline and junction disagree at one end, which may indicate a read error. The chain is built from TRBV7-7 and TRBJ2-6; TRBD2 might be the D (6 bases). The germline V gene encodes CDR1 SSHAT and CDR2 FNYEAQ (reference sequence). This CDR3 is built from 17 residues. CDR3 protein: CASSPETGSLGANVLTF. The CDR3 region has the DNA TGTGCTAGCAGCCCGGAGACCGGGAGCCTTGGGGCCAACGTCCTGACTTTC.

The rearrangement links TRBV18 to TRBJ2-3; D not certain. V dropped 3 bases and J dropped 2 bases, with 9 bases sitting between them. CDR1 and CDR2 (germline): KGHSH, LQKENI. This CDR3 region has 14 residues. The CDR3 spells CASSPPLITDTQYF. The CDR3 bases are TGTGCCAGCTCACCTCCCCTCATCACAGATACGCAGTATTTT.